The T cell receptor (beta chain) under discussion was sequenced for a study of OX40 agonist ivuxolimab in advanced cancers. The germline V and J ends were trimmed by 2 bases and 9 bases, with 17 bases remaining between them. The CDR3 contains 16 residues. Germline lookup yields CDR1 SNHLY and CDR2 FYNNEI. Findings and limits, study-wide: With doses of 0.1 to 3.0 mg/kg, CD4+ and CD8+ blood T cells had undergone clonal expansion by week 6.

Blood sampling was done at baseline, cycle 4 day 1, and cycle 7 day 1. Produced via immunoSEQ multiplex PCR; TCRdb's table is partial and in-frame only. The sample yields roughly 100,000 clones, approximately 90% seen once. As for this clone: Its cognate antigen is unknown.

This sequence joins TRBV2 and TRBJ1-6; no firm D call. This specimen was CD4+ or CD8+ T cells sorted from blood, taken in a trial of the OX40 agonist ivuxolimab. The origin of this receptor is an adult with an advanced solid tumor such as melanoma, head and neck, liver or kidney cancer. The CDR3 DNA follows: TGTGCCAGCAGTGAACTGGACTTCCCACGGGGTTCACCCCTCCACTTT. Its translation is CASSELDFPRGSPLHF.